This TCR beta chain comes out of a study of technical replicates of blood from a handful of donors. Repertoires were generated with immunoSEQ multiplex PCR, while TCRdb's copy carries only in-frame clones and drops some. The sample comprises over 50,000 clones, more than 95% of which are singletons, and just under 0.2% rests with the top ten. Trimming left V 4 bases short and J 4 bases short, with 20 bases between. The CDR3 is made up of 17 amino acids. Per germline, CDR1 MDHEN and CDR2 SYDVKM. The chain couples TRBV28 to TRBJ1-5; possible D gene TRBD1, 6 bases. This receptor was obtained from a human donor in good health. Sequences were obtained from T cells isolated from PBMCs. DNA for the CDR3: TGTGCCAGCAGTTACCGTCCCACCCAGGGGCTGAATCAGCCCCAGCATTTT. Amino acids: CASSYRPTQGLNQPQHF.